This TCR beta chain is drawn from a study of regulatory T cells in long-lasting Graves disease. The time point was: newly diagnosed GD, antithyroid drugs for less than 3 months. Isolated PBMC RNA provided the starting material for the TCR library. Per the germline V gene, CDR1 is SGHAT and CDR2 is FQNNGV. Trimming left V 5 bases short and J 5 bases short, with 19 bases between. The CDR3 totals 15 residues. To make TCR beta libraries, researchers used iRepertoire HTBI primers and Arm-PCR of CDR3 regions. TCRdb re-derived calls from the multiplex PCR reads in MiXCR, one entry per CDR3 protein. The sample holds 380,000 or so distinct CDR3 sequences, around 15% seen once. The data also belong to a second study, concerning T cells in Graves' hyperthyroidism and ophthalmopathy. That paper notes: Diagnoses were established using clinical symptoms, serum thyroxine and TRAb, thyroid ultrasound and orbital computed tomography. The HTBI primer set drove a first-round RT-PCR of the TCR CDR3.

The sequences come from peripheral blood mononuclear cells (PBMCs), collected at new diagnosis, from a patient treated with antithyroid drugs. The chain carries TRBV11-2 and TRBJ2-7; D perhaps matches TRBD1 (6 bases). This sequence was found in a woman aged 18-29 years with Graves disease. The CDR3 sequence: CASSPGNRDVDEQYF. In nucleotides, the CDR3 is TGTGCCAGCAGCCCTGGGAACAGGGACGTCGACGAGCAGTACTTC.